Below are 27 T cell receptor beta chains sequenced from a single sample in a study of blood T cell repertoires in COVID-19. Clones were read by immunoSEQ multiplex PCR, and TCRdb kept only the in-frame ones, dropping some. The sample lists a few hundred thousand clones; roughly 88% were seen once. The sequencing input was PBMCs or T cells enriched from blood (not recorded which). Receptor source: a man aged 25-45 years who had recovered from COVID-19.

This clone was observed many times. This sequence joins TRBV5-1 and TRBJ1-2; 9 positions match TRBD1. The CDR3 runs to 14 residues. The germline gives CDR1 SGHRS, CDR2 YFSETQ. The V gene end was trimmed by 4 bases and the J gene end by 6 bases; junction bases not matched to a gene: 7. This CDR3 is CASSHGTGSNGYTF. The CDR3 bases are TGCGCCAGCAGCCATGGGACAGGGAGTAATGGCTACACCTTC. The full variable domain, completed using reference TRBV5-1 and TRBJ1-2, is KAGVTQTPRYLIKTRGQQVTLSCSPISGHRSVSWYQQTPGQGLQFLFEYFSETQRNKGNFPGRFSGRQFSNSRSEMNVSTLELGDSALYLCASSHGTGSNGYTFGSGTRLTVV.

The V and J genes are TRBV27 and TRBJ1-2; 11 positions match TRBD1. CDR3 length: 15 amino acids. Germline V CDR1 and CDR2: MNHEY, SMNVEV (reference sequence). After removal of 5 bases from V and 6 bases from J, the junction contained 8 bases not matched to a gene. The CDR3 nucleotides read TGTGCCAGCAGTAAGGACAGGGGGCATAGGAATGGCTACACCTTC. This codes for CASSKDRGHRNGYTF.

V is TRBV19 and J is TRBJ2-2, with a weak D call TRBD1 (6 bases). The CDR3 totals 17 residues. Trimming shortened V by 6 bases and J by 3 bases, and 20 bases separated the two germline ends. Germline values: CDR1 LNHDA, CDR2 SQIVND (reference sequence). CDR3 residues: CASSTRQDGWDTGELFF. Here the CDR3 DNA reads TGTGCCAGTAGCACTCGACAGGACGGTTGGGACACCGGGGAGCTGTTTTTT.

The DNA of the CDR3 is TGTGCCAGCAGCTTAAGCACAGGGATCACTGAAGCTTTCTTT. This encodes CASSLSTGITEAFF. The V gene is TRBV5-6, the J gene TRBJ1-1, with D maybe TRBD1 (6 bases). The V gene lost 2 bases and the J gene lost 4 bases, with 12 bases spanning the gap. The CDR3 length is 14 residues. Per germline, CDR1 SGHDT and CDR2 YYEEEE.

This chain uses TRBV10-3 with TRBJ1-2; D perhaps matches TRBD1 (6 bases). The germline CDR1 and CDR2 sequences are ENHRY and SYGVKD. CDR3 length equals 13 residues. V lost 10 bases and J lost 5, with 17 bases in between. CDR3 sequence (DNA): TGTGCCAGCTTCAACGAGGGGGTATATGGCTACACCTTC. Translated, it gives CASFNEGVYGYTF.

The rearrangement links TRBV12-3 or TRBV12-4 to TRBJ1-3; the match to TRBD1 covers 7 bases. The J segment lost 2 bases and the V segment lost 8 bases, leaving 3 bases of the junction unmatched. The CDR3 has 13 residues. DNA for the CDR3: TGTGCCAGCGGCGACAGGGCTGGAAACACCATATATTTT. This sequence encodes CASGDRAGNTIYF.

This clone has just a few counts. The chain has TRBV5-4 and TRBJ1-2; 7 positions agree with TRBD1. Trimming at V came to 3 bases and at J to 2 bases, leaving 7 bases not matched to a gene. The CDR3 has 15 amino acids. Germline V gene sequence: CDR1 SGHNT, CDR2 YYREEE (reference sequence). The CDR3 loop is CASSSGQEANYGYTF. In DNA, the CDR3 is TGTGCCAGCAGCTCTGGACAGGAGGCCAACTATGGCTACACCTTC.

The rearrangement links TRBV27 to TRBJ2-1, with 13 bases identical to TRBD2. J lost 2 bases, V lost 1 base, and 2 bases had no gene match. This CDR3 has 17 amino acids. Germline CDR1 MNHEY, CDR2 SMNVEV (reference sequence). CDR3 in DNA: TGTGCCAGCAGTTTATTAACTAGCGGGGGGGCCTACAATGAGCAGTTCTTC. It yields the protein CASSLLTSGGAYNEQFF.

This chain connects TRBV30 to TRBJ2-6; D remains unclear. This CDR3 is built from 13 residues. Trimming cost V 2 bases and J 2 bases, with 4 bases left between them. CDR1 and CDR2 (germline): GTSNPN, SVGIG (reference sequence). The CDR3 DNA sequence: TGTGCCTGGAGTTTAGCTGGGGCCAACGTCCTGACTTTC. Translation: CAWSLAGANVLTF. The full variable domain, in which reference TRBV30 and TRBJ2-6 provide the parts outside the CDR3, is SQTIHQWPATLVQPVGSPLSLECTVEGTSNPNLYWYRQAAGRGLQLLFYSVGIGQISSEVPQNLSASRPQDRQFILSSKKLLLSDSGFYLCAWSLAGANVLTFGAGSRLTVL.

The gene calls are TRBV10-3 and TRBJ1-1; unclear D gene. This CDR3 has 13 residues. V gave up 5 bases and J gave up 0 bases, with 7 bases separating them. CDR1 and CDR2 (germline): ENHRY, SYGVKD. CDR3 residues: CAISSGMNTEAFF. The DNA for the CDR3 is TGTGCCATCAGTTCAGGTATGAACACTGAAGCTTTCTTT.

The V gene is TRBV6-5, the J gene TRBJ1-2; TRBD1 matches at 7 bases. The junction had 5 bases not matched to a gene; V was cut back by 0 bases and J by 7 bases. Germline loops: CDR1 MNHEY, CDR2 SVGAGI. The CDR3 is 14 residues long. The DNA of the CDR3 is TGTGCCAGCAGTTACTCAGGGCAGGGGGTTGGCTACACCTTC. Its translation: CASSYSGQGVGYTF.

The V call is TRBV11-2, the J call TRBJ1-5; 8 nucleotides align to TRBD1. CDR1 is SGHAT and CDR2 is FQNNGV in the germline V gene. This CDR3 is 16 amino acids long. The V gene end was trimmed by 1 base and the J gene end by 2 bases; junction bases not matched to a gene: 4. The chain's CDR3 is CASSLGMTGGNQPQHF. CDR3 nucleotides: TGTGCCAGCAGCTTAGGGATGACAGGGGGCAATCAGCCCCAGCATTTT.

The chain carries TRBV6-5 and TRBJ1-1; D unclear. V was clipped by 5 bases and J by 6 bases, with 13 bases between them. The germline gives CDR1 MNHEY, CDR2 SVGAGI. The CDR3 is made up of 13 amino acids. DNA of the CDR3: TGTGCCAGCAGTCCGGGAGAGGCGGCTGAAGCTTTCTTT. It encodes CASSPGEAAEAFF.

The rearrangement links TRBV5-1 to TRBJ1-3; 7 nucleotides agree with TRBD1. Germline-derived CDR1 and CDR2 are SGHRS and YFSETQ. Germline trimming cut 0 bases from V and 3 bases from J; bases unmatched to any gene: 3. This CDR3 comprises 15 residues. The CDR3 coding sequence is TGCGCCAGCAGCTTGGCACAGGGGATTGGAAACACCATATATTTT. Protein product: CASSLAQGIGNTIYF.

The gene calls are TRBV10-1 and TRBJ2-2, with D possibly matching TRBD2 (6 bases). From germline, CDR1 is WNHNN and CDR2 SYGVQD (reference sequence). Trimming took off 0 bases at V and 0 bases at J, with 8 bases between the two ends. The CDR3 contains 16 residues. DNA of the CDR3: TGCGCCAGCAGTGAGTCTTGGGGGGCGAACACCGGGGAGCTGTTTTTT. Translation: CASSESWGANTGELFF.

This clone was found once. The V and J genes are TRBV27 and TRBJ2-7, with D tentatively TRBD1 (6 bases). Germline values: CDR1 MNHEY, CDR2 SMNVEV (reference sequence). Trimming pared 5 bases from V and 6 bases from J, leaving 17 bases between. This CDR3 is built from 14 residues. CDR3 nucleotide sequence: TGTGCCAGCAGTCTTACAGGGACCCTAGGCGAGCAGTACTTC. Amino acids: CASSLTGTLGEQYF.

In its sample, this clone was seen once. This chain uses TRBV27 with TRBJ2-1; TRBD1 agrees at 8 bases. The junction had 11 bases not matched to a gene; V was cut back by 3 bases and J by 10 bases. This CDR3 comprises 15 residues. Germline V CDR1 and CDR2: MNHEY, SMNVEV (reference sequence). CDR3 nucleotides: TGTGCCAGCAGTTTTTGGGCAGGGGGCGGATTGGAGCAGTTCTTC. Residues: CASSFWAGGGLEQFF.

The gene calls are TRBV28 and TRBJ1-4; 11 positions agree with TRBD1. J gave up 8 bases and V 5 bases, and 7 bases lay outside the gene matches. Germline CDR1 is MDHEN and CDR2 is SYDVKM. The CDR3 runs to 15 residues. CDR3 sequence reads: CASSPGQGAGEKLFF. The DNA for the CDR3 is TGTGCCAGCAGTCCCGGACAGGGGGCGGGGGAAAAACTGTTTTTT.

V and J are TRBV30 and TRBJ2-7; the D is unclear. Germline V lookup: CDR1 GTSNPN, CDR2 SVGIG (reference sequence). This CDR3 spans 10 amino acids. V lost 1 base to trimming and J lost 6 bases, with 4 bases between them. CDR3 amino acids: CAWSGLEQYF. The CDR3 DNA reads as TGTGCCTGGAGTGGGCTCGAGCAGTACTTC. The whole variable domain, filled in from reference TRBV30 and TRBJ2-7, reads SQTIHQWPATLVQPVGSPLSLECTVEGTSNPNLYWYRQAAGRGLQLLFYSVGIGQISSEVPQNLSASRPQDRQFILSSKKLLLSDSGFYLCAWSGLEQYFGPGTRLTVT.

The CDR3 DNA follows: TGCGCCAGCAGCTTCGGCGGGTTCGATCAGCCCCAGCATTTT. It yields the protein CASSFGGFDQPQHF. The genes are TRBV5-1 and TRBJ1-5; D is unclear. Trimming shortened V by 2 bases and J by 5 bases, and 11 bases separated the two germline ends. Germline V CDR1 and CDR2: SGHRS, YFSETQ. The CDR3 contains 14 residues.

The rearrangement uses TRBV7-9 and TRBJ2-1; D might be TRBD1 (6 bases). This CDR3 is 17 amino acids long. V lost 4 bases and J lost 4, with 20 bases in between. CDR1 and CDR2 from the germline V gene are SEHNR and FQNEAQ (reference sequence). For the CDR3, the DNA is TGTGCCAGCAGCTCGAGCTCCGGGACACCCCCTTACAATGAGCAGTTCTTC. The encoded protein is CASSSSSGTPPYNEQFF.

The rearrangement uses TRBV27 and TRBJ2-7; TRBD1 aligns across 7 bases. This CDR3 has 14 residues. V was pared by 8 bases and J by 4 bases, with 11 bases of the junction left unmatched. Germline values: CDR1 MNHEY, CDR2 SMNVEV (reference sequence). The CDR3 nucleotides read TGTGCCAGCCGTTCCTGGGACAGCCCTTACGAGCAGTACTTC. Its protein is CASRSWDSPYEQYF.

The V and J genes are TRBV5-1 and TRBJ2-7; D perhaps matches TRBD1 (5 bases). This CDR3 contains 14 residues. Germline V CDR1 and CDR2: SGHRS, YFSETQ. The V gene lost 5 bases and the J gene lost 4 bases, with 16 bases spanning the gap. In DNA, the CDR3 is TGCGCCAGCAGTTCGGACCAGGGTATATACGAGCAGTACTTC. Its translation is CASSSDQGIYEQYF.

The chain carries TRBV3-1 (or the pseudogene TRBV3-2) and TRBJ1-4; D may be TRBD1 (5 bases). Looked up from germline, CDR1 is LGHDT and CDR2 is YNNKEL (reference sequence). The CDR3 is made up of 14 amino acids. V lost 5 bases and J 7 bases, leaving 14 bases between the germline ends. CDR3: CASSFLTGGEKLFF. CDR3 DNA: TGTGCCAGCAGCTTCCTTACAGGTGGTGAAAAACTGTTTTTT.

The V and J genes are TRBV7-2 and TRBJ2-5; D not certain. The germline V gene encodes CDR1 SGHTA and CDR2 FQGNSA. This CDR3 comprises 13 residues. The V end lost 2 bases, the J end lost 3 bases, and 7 bases lay between the germline ends. CDR3 loop: CASSLNVEETQYF. CDR3 nucleotide sequence: TGTGCCAGCAGCTTAAATGTAGAAGAGACCCAGTACTTC.

V gene TRBV29-1 combines with J gene TRBJ1-2, with 12 bases aligning to TRBD1. V was clipped by 6 bases and J by 6 bases; unmatched bases: 8. This CDR3 has 14 amino acids. Per the germline V gene, CDR1 is SQVTM and CDR2 is ANQGSEA. The CDR3: CSVARGTGGNGYTF. CDR3 nucleotides: TGCAGCGTGGCAAGGGGGACAGGGGGCAATGGCTACACCTTC.

The rearrangement joins TRBV6-5 to TRBJ2-7; 7 bases are shared with TRBD2. Unmatched junction bases numbered 8, after V lost 6 bases and J lost 0 bases. There are 15 residues in the CDR3. Per germline, CDR1 MNHEY and CDR2 SVGAGI. CDR3 bases: TGTGCCAGCAGGCGTAGGAGCGGGGACTCCTACGAGCAGTACTTC. It translates to CASRRRSGDSYEQYF.